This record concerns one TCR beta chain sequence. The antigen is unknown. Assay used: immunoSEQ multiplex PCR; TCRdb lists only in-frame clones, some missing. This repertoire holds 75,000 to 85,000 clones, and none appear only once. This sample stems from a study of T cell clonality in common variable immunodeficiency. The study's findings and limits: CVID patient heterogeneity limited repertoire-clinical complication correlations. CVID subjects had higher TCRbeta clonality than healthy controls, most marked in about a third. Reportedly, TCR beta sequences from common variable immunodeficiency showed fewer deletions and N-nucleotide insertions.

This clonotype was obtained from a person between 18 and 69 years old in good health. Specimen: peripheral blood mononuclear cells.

The DNA read from the CDR3 is TGTGCCAGTAGTATAGGAGGGGCCCCGACTGAA. Protein: CASSIGGAPTE. The full CDR3 is CASSIGGAPTEAFF. This sequence joins TRBV19 and TRBJ1-1; D is possibly TRBD1 (5 bases). The observed sequence ends 3 residues before the CDR3 terminus, with the missing tail filled in from the germline J gene. V was trimmed by 1 base and J by 5 bases, leaving 11 bases between them. The germline CDR1 and CDR2 sequences are LNHDA and SQIVND (reference sequence). The CDR3 extends over 14 amino acids.